This T cell receptor (beta chain) stems from a study of shared clonotypes between healthy human individuals (TCRdb year 2020). As for the study more broadly: The cohort comprised a couple of women and a few men aged 18 to 49 years. Between about 0.8 and 9 billion PBMCs per donor were obtained by leukapheresis. To estimate repertoire size and how much clonotype sharing occurs between individuals, the study deeply sequenced the blood TCR repertoires of about five healthy adults. To increase sequencing depth and limit assay-specific biases, different laboratories used diverse techniques to prepare libraries and sequence TCR repertoires. For each donor, CD4 naive and CD4 memory were each run on three plates, CD8 naive on two plates, and CD8 memory on one plate. What the study reported, not specific to this receptor: Sampling was restricted to blood, and TCR repertoires in tissue are likely to differ from TCR repertoires in blood. The small number of donors limited the genetic and exposure-history diversity represented. Based on pairwise subsampling, the degree of clonotype sharing among donors was expected to be affected by sequencing depth. Estimated clonotype richness was generally larger for naive than for memory subsets. Across a handful of donors, approximately 4.6% of naive CD4, approximately 3.6% of naive CD8, roughly 2.3% of memory CD4, and around 0.4% of memory CD8 clonotypes were shared. Rarefaction of sorted-subset datasets indicated incomplete sequencing despite the large sequencing depth. Clonotypes shared by all four sorted-subset donors showed higher generation probabilities than non-shared clonotypes.

The germline V gene provides CDR1 MNHNS and CDR2 SASEGT. V drops 0 bases and J drops 3 bases, leaving 12 bases in between. The CDR3 goes from the cysteine to the phenylalanine over 16 residues. Only CDR3 DNA is held: 48 bases, read in frame from base 1. The donors were healthy, HIV-negative adults who had no recently reported acute infections or vaccinations. Every donor was a Caucasian adult living in Nashville, Tennessee, USA. CD4+ T cells were enriched by magnetic negative selection, after which naive cells were positively selected on CD45RA and the negative fraction was taken as the memory subset. After blood collection by leukapheresis, PBMCs were isolated using Ficoll-Histopaque density gradient centrifugation and then cryopreserved in the vapor phase of liquid nitrogen. Analytical flow cytometry was used to check the purity and quantity of each magnetically sorted T cell population. Genomic DNA was isolated from every sorted fraction and measured by UV absorbance on a Nanodrop 2000c.

Using the deep immunoSEQ assay, TCR CDR3 regions were amplified from genomic DNA by multiplex PCR. For each cell subset, the extracted genomic DNA was distributed evenly across all wells of several immunoSEQ 96-well plates, and each plate served as one replicate. For sorted subsets, roughly 190 ng of genomic DNA, equivalent to 30,000 or so T cell genomes, went into each replicate PCR. Purified libraries were quantified with a Qubit 3.0 fluorometer, sized on a Bioanalyzer 2100, and re-quantified with the KAPA Library Quantification kit. Every immunoSEQ 96-well plate was sequenced on a dedicated single-read 150-cycle Illumina NextSeq 550 flow cell. In the paper's pipeline: Because the immunoSEQ output included only junctional sequences and no quality scores, the filtering could not be the same as the filtering used for full-length reads. To assign V/J genes and CDR3, sequences were annotated against IMGT germline references using PyIR, a Python wrapper for IgBLAST v1.9. Reads were removed for weak V/J assignments (E-value above 1e-6), missing CDR3, stop codons, out-of-frame junctions, or ambiguous translated residues. V3J clonotypes were defined as sequences sharing the same inferred V gene, J gene, and CDR3 amino acid sequence. Percentage overlap between repertoires was computed as shared unique clonotypes divided by the size of the smaller repertoire. Three approaches were used to assess repertoire richness: RTK rarefaction, the Chao1 estimator, and Recon v2.1 estimates of unobserved clonotypes. Generation probabilities were computed with OLGA for all TCRbeta clonotypes obtained by the gDNA method from several donors. Imported from immuneACCESS, the table was reduced by TCRdb to in-frame sequences with V and J called. These copies leave out some clones; in studies compared against another copy, an unresolved V gene accounts for under half, and the cause of the remainder is not known. V, J and clone size were drawn from that table, and D and trimming were deduced from the DNA. A total of 2.3 million or so clones appear in this sample, more than 85% of them only once. Around 0.4% of the sample belongs to the ten largest clones.

Of note for this clone: Its binding antigen is unknown. Per-base qualities were not stored, and no clone one base away is much larger.

The TCR originated in a man between 18 and 29 years old in good health. Some clones in this sample may be carry-over from other donors' samples. In this chain, TRBV6-1 is recombined with TRBJ1-5, with TRBD1 as a weak D call on 5 bases. Source material: naive CD4+ T cells from PBMCs. Taken with the paper, the label for cell subset or site translates to: CD45RA+ positively selected. The CDR3 protein sequence reads: CASSEAHGTFNQPQHF. The bases read TGTGCCAGCAGTGAAGCACACGGGACGTTCAATCAGCCCCAGCATTTT.